This paragraph covers one T cell receptor (beta chain) sequence. Its antigen remains undetermined. Base qualities are not provided; no much larger clone lies one nucleotide away. From each donor, a single peripheral blood sample of about 110 mL on average was drawn into heparinised tubes. A BD FACSAria II was used to sort naive, central memory, regulatory and stem cell-like memory CD4+ T cells with a panel that included CD45RO, CCR7, CD25, CD127, CD95 and CD27. Every sorted population had a purity above 95%. Right away, PBMCs were isolated by Lymphoprep density gradient centrifugation and were stained directly, with no culture step. So that batch effects would be minimized, each experiment stained and sorted samples in pairs, pairing one healthy donor with one patient. The entire amount of isolated RNA was reverse transcribed using the High Capacity cDNA Reverse Transcription Kit, so the sequenced TCRB transcripts were expressed ones. Deep immunoSEQ sequencing was performed on naive, central memory and regulatory T cell samples, with an average of about 4 million total reads per sample. Sorted cells were lysed in RLT buffer and RNA was extracted with DNase-treated RNeasy Micro or Mini kits, depending on cell number. To prevent cross-contamination, every cell subset was processed on its own, while patient and healthy donor samples were processed together. The immunoSEQ multiplex PCR was used to amplify TCRB sequences from cDNA, generating 87-bp fragments that spanned the CDR3 region. The amplicons were sequenced using the Illumina HiSeq platform. On the authors' methods: PCR bias was computationally corrected using synthetic template baselines, reads within Hamming distance 2 were collapsed, and singletons that could not be merged were discarded. Reads were aligned to IMGT to assign V, D and J genes, CDR3 length, and insertions or deletions at six rearrangement sites. Clonotype counts were normalized to sorted cell number within each subset before computing true diversity and Gini coefficients with the tcR R package. The overlap coefficient, calculated on TCRB nucleotide sequences, was used to measure repertoire sharing. As a proxy for the pre-selection repertoire, out-of-frame TCRB sequences from naive cells were analyzed. TCRdb retrieved this table from immuneACCESS and kept in-frame rearrangements only. Not all clones are present; in checked studies, unresolved V genes account for under half, and no reason is known for the remainder. V and J calls plus clone size are reproduced from that table; the DNA served to infer D and trimming. In all, the sample holds fewer than 350,000 clones, and 15% of those were seen once. The ten largest clones capture roughly 0.015% of the sample.

The entry originates in a study of beta chain features in type 1 diabetes listed by TCRdb under 2018. As for the study more broadly: Mean age, gender distribution, total cell number and subset yield did not differ between patients and healthy donors. A total of 107,917,701 sorted cells were examined across all samples, and a strong correlation was observed between cell number per subset and RNA yield. In the study, TCRB repertoires of sorted circulating CD4+ T cell subsets from recently diagnosed type 1 diabetes patients were compared with those of matched healthy donors. Naive and central memory subsets were obtained from all 28 donors, but regulatory and stem cell-like memory subsets were isolated from only 8 patients and roughly eight healthy donors. General findings and caveats noted by the study authors: Type 1 diabetes patients showed a moderate but significant shortening of TCRB CDR3 length in all four CD4+ subsets. Only small numbers of individuals were included in the HLA sub-analyses, which left unresolved whether HLA type had any influence on TCRB rearrangement. Because cDNA was sequenced instead of genomic DNA, highly expressing activated cells could be over-represented, though the groups showed no difference in activation or CD3 levels. PCR might favor shorter templates, but patient and control samples were amplified and corrected together, so any skew would affect both groups equally. Naive, central memory and regulatory TCRB repertoires appeared to be more alike among patients than among healthy donors. At VDJ recombination sites, patients with type 1 diabetes made fewer insertions and deleted more nucleotides, a pattern implying thymic rearrangement abnormalities.

The germline V gene encodes CDR1 SGHNT and CDR2 YYREEE (reference sequence). A distance of 9 bases separates the germline ends of V and J, which lose 3 bases and 1 base respectively. The CDR3 runs 14 amino acids, cysteine and phenylalanine included. CDR3 DNA is the only sequence kept; it has 42 bases, read in frame from the first base. This receptor was identified in a man younger than 35 with type 1 diabetes. The V and J segments used are TRBV5-4 and TRBJ2-3, with no reliable assignment of the D segment. The sample was naive CD4+ T cells from blood. The sample's cell subset or site label is to be understood as: true naive CD4+ T cells. The encoded CDR3 is CASSSTVGTDTQYF. At the DNA level, the sequence is TGTGCCAGCAGCTCTACCGTAGGCACAGATACGCAGTATTTT.